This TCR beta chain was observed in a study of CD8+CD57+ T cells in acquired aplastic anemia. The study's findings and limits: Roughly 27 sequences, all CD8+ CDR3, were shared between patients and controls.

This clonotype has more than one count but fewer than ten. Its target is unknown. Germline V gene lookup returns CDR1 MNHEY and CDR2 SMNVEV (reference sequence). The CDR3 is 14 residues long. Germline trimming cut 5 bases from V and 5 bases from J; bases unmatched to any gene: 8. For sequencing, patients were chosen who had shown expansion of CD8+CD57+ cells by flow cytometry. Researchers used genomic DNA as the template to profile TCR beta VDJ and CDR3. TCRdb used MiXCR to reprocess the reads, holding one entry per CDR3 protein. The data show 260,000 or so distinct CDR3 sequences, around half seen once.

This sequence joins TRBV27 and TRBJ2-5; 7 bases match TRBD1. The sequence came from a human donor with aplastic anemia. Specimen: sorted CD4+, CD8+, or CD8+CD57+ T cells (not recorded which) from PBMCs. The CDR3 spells CASSLTTGKETQYF. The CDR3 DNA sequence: TGTGCCAGCAGTCTCACGACAGGGAAGGAGACCCAGTACTTC.